This T cell receptor (beta chain) was documented in a study of regulatory dendritic cells for organ transplantation. Sequenced by immunoSEQ multiplex PCR; TCRdb stores in-frame clones only, minus some. The sample lists 9,500 to 15,000 clones; around two thirds were seen once. The CDR3 spans 17 residues. Looked up from germline, CDR1 is SEHNR and CDR2 is FQNEAQ (reference sequence). J lost 2 bases, V lost 6 bases, and 5 bases had no gene match. In its sample, this clone was seen once. The target antigen is unknown. Sorted subsets were CFSE-labeled and cultured four to six days with allogeneic dendritic cells.

The rearrangement joins TRBV7-9 to TRBJ2-6, with 12 bases fitting TRBD1. The source is a human donor in good health. Sample: naive CD4+ T cells from blood cultured with regulatory dendritic cells. As to subset: CD45RA+ naive T cells. The chain's CDR3 is CASSPGQGAPGANVLTF. CDR3 DNA sequence: TGTGCCAGCAGTCCGGGACAGGGGGCGCCTGGGGCCAACGTCCTGACTTTC.